This T cell receptor (beta chain) was recorded in a study of blood T cell repertoires in COVID-19. Study-level background: The cDNA or gDNA used as material had been derived from T cells, B-cell-depleted T cells, or PBMCs.

Libraries were prepared by immunoSEQ multiplex PCR; TCRdb keeps only in-frame clonotypes and omits some of them. The repertoire holds 200,000 or so clones, with about 80% as singletons. Sequences were obtained from peripheral blood. The clonotype comes from a human donor with acute or convalescent COVID-19. The donor label of this sample is uncertain.

The CDR3 loop reads CASSSTTSGLLSGANVLTF. The CDR3 nucleotides are TGTGCCAGCAGCTCCACGACTAGCGGATTACTTTCTGGGGCCAACGTCCTGACTTTC. The rearrangement uses TRBV11-2 and TRBJ2-6, with 9 bases that match TRBD2. CDR3 length: 19 amino acids. Looked up from germline, CDR1 is SGHAT and CDR2 is FQNNGV. V gave up 4 bases and J gave up 1 base; unmatched junction bases: 11.